This TCR beta chain was observed in a study of T cell clones after liver transplantation. In the study overall: TCRbeta sequencing after a pre-transplant mixed lymphocyte reaction identified graft-donor-reactive clones, later tracked in post-transplant blood. Subjects received no induction therapy and standard immunosuppression until randomization at 12-24 months post-transplant.

V shed 7 bases and J 5 bases; nucleotides not matched to a gene: 12. This CDR3 spans 15 amino acids. CDR1 is MNHNS, CDR2 SASEGT, per germline. Sequencing used immunoSEQ multiplex PCR; TCRdb keeps in-frame clones, though not all of them. The sample records 50,000 to 60,000 clones, approximately 63% being singletons. This TCR came from a human patient who received a liver transplant. Some of the T cells might come from the graft donor. This chain connects TRBV6-1 to TRBJ1-1; 8 bases fit TRBD1. This material consisted of CD4+ T cells from blood, taken at the 15-month timepoint. DNA of the CDR3: TGTGCCAGCAAAGAAGGATGGCAGGGGGCGACTGAAGCTTTCTTT. Protein product: CASKEGWQGATEAFF.